The T cell receptor (beta chain) described here comes from a study of post-analysis software for immune sequencing data. Findings and caveats of the study: A few TRBV segments (TRBV5-6, TRBV5-1 and TRBV20-1 among them) occurred more frequently in patients than in controls.

A few counts support this clonotype. Its target is not known. Unique molecular identifiers were carried by the TCR beta cDNA libraries. T cells, roughly 1 to 10 million of them, yielded about 500,000 cDNA molecules. TCRdb re-analysed the PCR reads in MiXCR, keeping a single row per CDR3 protein. The sample includes 350,000 to 450,000 distinct CDR3 sequences, less than 40% of them seen just once. Germline CDR1 and CDR2: SGHDN and FVKESK. V was trimmed by 1 base and J by 8 bases, leaving 12 bases between them. This CDR3 is 14 amino acids long. V usage is TRBV14 and J usage is TRBJ2-1; D remains unclear. This receptor was identified in a girl aged 10-17 years with multiple sclerosis. Sample: blood. The DNA for the CDR3 is TGTGCCAGCAGCCAAGTCCGGCTGCCAGATGAGCAGTTCTTC. It translates to CASSQVRLPDEQFF. The complete variable domain, with remaining parts taken from reference TRBV14 and TRBJ2-1, reads EAGVTQFPSHSVIEKGQTVTLRCDPISGHDNLYWYRRVMGKEIKFLLHFVKESKQDESGMPNNRFLAERTGGTYSTLKVQPAELEDSGVYFCASSQVRLPDEQFFGPGTRLTVL.